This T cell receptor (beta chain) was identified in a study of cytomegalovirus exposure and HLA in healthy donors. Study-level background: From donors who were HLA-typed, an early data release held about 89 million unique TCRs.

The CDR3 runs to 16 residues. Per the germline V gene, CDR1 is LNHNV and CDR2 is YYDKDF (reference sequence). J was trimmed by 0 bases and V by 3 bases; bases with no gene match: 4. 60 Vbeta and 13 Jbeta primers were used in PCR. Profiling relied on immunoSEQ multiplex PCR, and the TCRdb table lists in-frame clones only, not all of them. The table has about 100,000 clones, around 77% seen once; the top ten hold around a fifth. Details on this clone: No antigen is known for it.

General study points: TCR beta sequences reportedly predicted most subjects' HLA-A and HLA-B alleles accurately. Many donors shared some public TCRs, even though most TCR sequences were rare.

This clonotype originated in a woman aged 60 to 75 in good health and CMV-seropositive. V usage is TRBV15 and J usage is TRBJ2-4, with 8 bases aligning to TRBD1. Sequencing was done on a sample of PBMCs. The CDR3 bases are TGTGCCACCAGCAGCGACAGGGGTTTAGCCAAAAACATTCAGTACTTC. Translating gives CATSSDRGLAKNIQYF.